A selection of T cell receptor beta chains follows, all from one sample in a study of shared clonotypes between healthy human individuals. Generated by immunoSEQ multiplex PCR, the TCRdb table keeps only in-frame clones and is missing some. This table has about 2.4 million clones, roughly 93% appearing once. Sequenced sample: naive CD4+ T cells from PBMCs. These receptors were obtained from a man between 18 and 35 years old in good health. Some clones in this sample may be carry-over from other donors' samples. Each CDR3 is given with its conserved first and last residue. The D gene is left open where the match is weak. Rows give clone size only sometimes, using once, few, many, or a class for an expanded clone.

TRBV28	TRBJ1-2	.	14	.	CASSLARGKYGYTF	TGTGCCAGCAGTTTGGCCCGGGGCAAGTATGGCTACACCTTC
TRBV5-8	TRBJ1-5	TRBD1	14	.	CASSSDRGRQPQHF	TGTGCCAGCAGCTCCGACAGGGGGCGTCAGCCCCAGCATTTT
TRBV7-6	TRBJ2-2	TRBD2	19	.	CASSWTSGREVVNTGELFF	TGTGCCAGCAGCTGGACTAGCGGGAGGGAGGTTGTAAACACCGGGGAGCTGTTTTTT
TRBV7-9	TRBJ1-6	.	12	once	CASSLANSPLHF	TGTGCCAGCAGCTTAGCCAACTCACCCCTCCACTTT
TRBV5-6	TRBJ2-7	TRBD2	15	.	CASSWGLAENYEQYF	TGTGCCAGCAGTTGGGGACTAGCGGAAAACTACGAGCAGTACTTC
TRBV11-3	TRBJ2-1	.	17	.	CASSPMVGRDSYNEQFF	TGTGCCAGCAGTCCAATGGTAGGCCGGGACTCCTACAATGAGCAGTTCTTC
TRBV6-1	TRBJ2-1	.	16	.	CASSELGQGNYNEQFF	TGTGCCAGCAGTGAATTGGGCCAGGGGAACTACAATGAGCAGTTCTTC
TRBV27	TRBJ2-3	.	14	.	CASKGVLSTDTQYF	TGTGCCAGCAAAGGGGTTCTTAGCACAGATACGCAGTATTTT
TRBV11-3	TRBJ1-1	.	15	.	CASSPPFGANTEAFF	TGTGCCAGCAGCCCGCCTTTTGGGGCTAACACTGAAGCTTTCTTT
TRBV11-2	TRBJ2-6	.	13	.	CASSIREGNVLTF	TGTGCCAGCAGCATAAGGGAAGGCAACGTCCTGACTTTC
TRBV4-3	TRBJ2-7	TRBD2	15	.	CASSQDSGRGGKQYF	TGCGCCAGCAGCCAGGATAGCGGGAGGGGGGGGAAGCAGTACTTC
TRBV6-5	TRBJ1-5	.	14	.	CASTLKQGNQPQHF	TGTGCCAGCACTCTCAAACAGGGCAATCAGCCCCAGCATTTT
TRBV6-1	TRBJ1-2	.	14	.	CASSTGGANYGYTF	TGTGCCAGCAGCACCGGGGGGGCAAACTATGGCTACACCTTC
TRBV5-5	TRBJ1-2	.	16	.	CASSLGAVPSNYGYTF	TGTGCCAGCAGCTTGGGGGCAGTGCCATCTAACTATGGCTACACCTTC
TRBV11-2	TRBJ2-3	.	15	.	CASSQGASGTDTQYF	TGTGCCAGCAGTCAAGGGGCTAGCGGCACAGATACGCAGTATTTT